This entry describes one TCR beta chain. Antigen unknown. Sequenced by immunoSEQ multiplex PCR; TCRdb stores in-frame clones only, minus some. The sample contains around 30,000 clones, around 90% of which appear only once. The time point: newly diagnosed, previously untreated cHL patient sample. Starting with thawed PBMCs, CD4+ T cells were purified by magnetic negative selection. This record comes from a study of PD-1 blockade in classical Hodgkin lymphoma. The V segment lost 0 bases and the J segment 3 bases; nucleotides outside the gene matches: 4. Germline assignment: CDR1 LGHNA and CDR2 YSLEER. The CDR3 contains 17 residues. Overall study findings and caveats: In newly diagnosed patients, baseline TCR diversity was reportedly below that of healthy donors.

The chain employs TRBV4-3 and TRBJ2-3; 12 bases are shared with TRBD2. This TCR came from a human donor with classical Hodgkin lymphoma. Sequenced input: CD4+ T cells from blood. The CDR3 here is CASSQDLAGGGTDTQYF. The CDR3 DNA sequence: TGCGCCAGCAGCCAAGATCTAGCGGGAGGGGGTACAGATACGCAGTATTTT.